This is a list of T cell receptor beta chains from one sample in a study of chemoradiotherapy in HPV16-positive cancers. The repertoire was sequenced with immunoSEQ multiplex PCR; TCRdb's copy has only in-frame clones and lacks some. This sample carries just over 8,500 clones, roughly 70% of them seen once, and the ten largest clones take around 10%. Collection of the sample occurred from a patient who underwent chemoradiotherapy. These TCRs come from a human donor with HPV-associated anogenital cancer. CDR3s include the opening cysteine and the closing phenylalanine or tryptophan.

TRBJ1-2 | TRBV7-2 | 13 | CASSLAGVGGYTF
TRBJ1-1 | TRBV6-5 | 15 | CASSYSDRGGPEAFF
TRBJ1-1 | TRBV7-2 | 13 | CASSLQGDTEAFF
TRBJ2-5 | TRBV9 | 17 | CASSASSGVTRRETQYF
TRBJ2-5 | TRBV5-1 | 13 | CASSLDRQETQYF
TRBJ2-1 | TRBV9 | 14 | CASTLSLAGGEQFF
TRBJ2-5 | TRBV28 | 14 | CASSLQGGVETQYF
TRBJ1-5 | TRBV28 | 17 | CASSSTSWGQGNQPQHF
TRBJ2-2 | TRBV25-1 | 15 | CASRPTGAGTGELFF
TRBJ1-5 | TRBV5-1 | 13 | CASSSGPGQPQHF
TRBJ1-6 | TRBV7-8 | 16 | CASSLVGQNYNSPLHF
TRBJ1-2 | TRBV28 | 15 | CASSSHAGGIGGYTF
TRBJ2-7 | TRBV4-3 | 17 | CASSQDRTASKGYEQYF
TRBJ1-4 | TRBV27 | 14 | CASSLLGVGEKLFF
TRBJ2-1 | TRBV7-9 | 12 | CASRDGGDEQFF
TRBJ1-1 | TRBV29-1 | 14 | CSVDMAGMNTEAFF
TRBJ2-5 | TRBV5-1 | 16 | CASSSGSGTRGGTQYF
TRBJ2-5 | TRBV5-1 | 14 | CASSPSALKETQYF
TRBJ2-3 | TRBV7-6 | 14 | CASSLTGIRDTQYF
TRBJ1-2 | TRBV19 | 13 | CASSTTGSAGYTF
TRBJ2-7 | TRBV28 | 17 | CASSSGGFGTGAYEQYF
TRBJ2-1 | TRBV29-1 | 14 | CSVEGARSYNEQFF
TRBJ2-5 | TRBV4-2 | 16 | CASSQGSGEGSETQYF
TRBJ2-7 | TRBV6-1 | 12 | CASTGQVYEQYF
TRBJ1-2 | TRBV4-1 | 16 | CASSQEGTGGFYGYTF
TRBJ2-7 | TRBV7-2 | 14 | CASSRLAGAYEQYF
TRBJ2-5 | TRBV5-4 | 13 | CASSPGTEETQYF
TRBJ2-7 | TRBV5-5 | 14 | CASSLSTGSYEQYF
TRBJ2-1 | TRBV28 | 15 | CASRKAGDSYNEQFF
TRBJ2-5 | TRBV9 | 15 | CASSVQGQGQETQYF
TRBJ1-2 | TRBV7-3 | 12 | CASSSTGFGYTF
TRBJ2-7 | TRBV5-4 | 14 | CASSKDRDLLEQYF
TRBJ2-7 | TRBV28 | 16 | CASSLEARERAYEQYF
TRBJ2-2 | TRBV7-6 | 15 | CASRPASGNTGELFF
TRBJ1-2 | TRBV10-3 | 11 | CAISDLREQSF
TRBJ2-1 | TRBV7-3 | 15 | CASSRSGVYYNEQFF
TRBJ2-7 | TRBV5-8 | 15 | CASSPGTALDHEQYF
TRBJ2-2 | TRBV7-9 | 15 | CASDFWTGYTGELFF
TRBJ2-7 | TRBV19 | 16 | CASSTPGQGDPYEQYF
TRBJ1-3 | TRBV6-4 | 15 | CASSDNSDSGNTIYF
TRBJ1-1 | TRBV5-6 | 16 | CASSSGWVLKDTEAFF
TRBJ2-7 | TRBV5-5 | 14 | CASSYQGPLSEQYF
TRBJ1-2 | TRBV25-1 | 14 | CASSAAGARSGYTF
TRBJ1-4 | TRBV21-1 | 15 | CASSPGQSFNEKLFF
TRBJ2-5 | TRBV10-3 | 14 | CAISESNIPETQYF
TRBJ2-7 | TRBV11-2 | 14 | CASSPRSFSYEQYF
TRBJ1-6 | TRBV5-1 | 15 | CASSLLGTPNSPLHF
TRBJ2-1 | TRBV4-1 | 15 | CASSQAGGFDNEQFF
TRBJ2-3 | TRBV2 | 14 | CASRRTGGEDTQYF
TRBJ2-7 | TRBV13 | 11 | CASSLVYEQYF
TRBJ2-7 | TRBV2 | 14 | CASKAGTSGYEQYF
TRBJ2-1 | TRBV6-1 | 14 | CASGGLAGFDEQFF
TRBJ1-3 | TRBV5-1 | 17 | CASSSEQVGAYGNTIYF
TRBJ1-1 | TRBV30 | 12 | CAWSRLRVAAFF
TRBJ2-7 | TRBV5-1 | 15 | CASHPGQGRSYEQYF
TRBJ2-1 | TRBV29-1 | 13 | CSVVFRGDNEQFF
TRBJ2-7 | TRBV6-6 | 15 | CASRLLAEISYEQYF